These 5 T cell receptor beta chains were all obtained from the same sample, sequenced in a study of control samples from healthy donors and cancer patients. Profiling relied on immunoSEQ multiplex PCR, and the TCRdb table lists in-frame clones only, not all of them. The sample has around 250,000 clones, over 75% seen once. Material: PBMCs. The source is a woman in her fifties or sixties with lung cancer.

Details on this clone: Other nucleotide sequences in the sample specify the same CDR3. The J gene is TRBJ2-7, the V gene TRBV28; D remains unclear. CDR1 is MDHEN, CDR2 SYDVKM, per germline. The V end lost 2 bases, the J end lost 4 bases, and 3 bases lay between the germline ends. CDR3 length equals 11 residues. This CDR3 is CASSLRYEQYF. CDR3 sequence (DNA): TGTGCCAGCAGTTTACGGTACGAGCAGTACTTC. Full variable domain (rest looked up from reference TRBV28 and TRBJ2-7): DVKVTQSSRYLVKRTGEKVFLECVQDMDHENMFWYRQDPGLGLRLIYFSYDVKMKEKGDIPEGYSVSREKKERFSLILESASTNQTSMYLCASSLRYEQYFGPGTRLTVT.

This rearrangement joins TRBV6-6 to TRBJ2-2; no reliable D call. CDR3 size: 16 residues. The germline V gene encodes CDR1 MNHNY and CDR2 SVGAGI (reference sequence). V lost 6 bases, J lost 5 bases, and 19 bases lay in between. CDR3 in DNA: TGTGCCAGCAGGCCCAACGGTGGTATGTTTACCGGGGAGCTGTTTTTT. It codes for CASRPNGGMFTGELFF.

This clone appeared a few times. This sequence joins TRBV24-1 and TRBJ2-5; the match to TRBD1 covers 12 bases. This CDR3 is 16 amino acids long. J gave up 5 bases and V 3 bases, and 6 bases lay outside the gene matches. Germline-derived CDR1 and CDR2 are KGHDR and SFDVKD. CDR3 amino acids: CATSDTGQGAGETQYF. In DNA form, the CDR3 reads TGTGCCACCAGTGATACGGGACAGGGGGCAGGGGAGACCCAGTACTTC.

J is TRBJ2-1 and V is TRBV9; 10 nucleotides agree with TRBD2. Germline CDR1 is SGDLS and CDR2 is YYNGEE. The junction had 3 bases not matched to a gene; V was cut back by 3 bases and J by 0 bases. The CDR3 has 16 amino acids. The CDR3 sequence: CASSGPSGSSYNEQFF. CDR3 in DNA: TGTGCCAGCAGCGGACCTAGCGGGAGCTCCTACAATGAGCAGTTCTTC. The full variable domain, its missing parts supplied by reference TRBV9 and TRBJ2-1, is DSGVTQTPKHLITATGQRVTLRCSPRSGDLSVYWYQQSLDQGLQFLIQYYNGEERAKGNILERFSAQQFPDLHSELNLSSLELGDSALYFCASSGPSGSSYNEQFFGPGTRLTVL.

This sequence joins TRBV2 and TRBJ1-3; D is unresolved. The V gene's germline CDR1 is SNHLY and CDR2 FYNNEI. The ends were cut back, 3 bases at V and 0 bases at J, with 12 bases in the middle. This CDR3 region has 16 residues. This CDR3 is CASSEYSPTSGNTIYF. CDR3 sequence (DNA): TGTGCCAGCAGTGAGTACTCGCCAACCTCTGGAAACACCATATATTTT.